One sample yielded the 18 T cell receptor beta chains listed below, sequenced in a study of cytomegalovirus exposure and HLA in healthy donors. A multiplex PCR was run with 60 Vbeta primers and 13 Jbeta primers. Libraries were prepared by immunoSEQ multiplex PCR; TCRdb keeps only in-frame clonotypes and omits some of them. This table holds 150,000 to 170,000 clones, approximately 72% found once. Specimen: PBMCs. The receptors here all came from a man between 18 and 29 years old in good health and CMV-seronegative.

V is TRBV21-1 and J is TRBJ2-3; the table's TRBD2 call for D was not verified on the DNA. TRBV21-1 represents a pseudogene. The CDR3 is 17 residues long. The DNA of the CDR3 is TGTGCCAGCAATACTAGGGAGGGGGGGGACCACACAGATACGCAGTATTTT. Encoded protein: CASNTREGGDHTDTQYF.

The chain joins TRBV29-1 to TRBJ2-7; 7 bases match TRBD2. Trimming at V came to 5 bases and at J to 5 bases, leaving 6 bases not matched to a gene. CDR3 length: 12 amino acids. Germline V gene lookup returns CDR1 SQVTM and CDR2 ANQGSEA. CDR3 bases: TGCAGCGTTTGGGGAGGGGCCGACGAGCAGTACTTC. It specifies CSVWGGADEQYF.

V and J are TRBV6-5 and TRBJ2-7; 7 nucleotides line up with TRBD1. The CDR3 contains 14 residues. Germline CDR1 and CDR2: MNHEY and SVGAGI. The junction had 8 bases not matched to a gene; V was cut back by 7 bases and J by 2 bases. The chain's CDR3 is CASIPPGGAYEQYF. CDR3 DNA sequence: TGTGCCAGCATCCCCCCAGGGGGTGCCTACGAGCAGTACTTC.

The rearrangement joins TRBV5-4 to TRBJ2-5, with 14 bases lining up with TRBD2. Trimming took 4 bases from V and 2 from J; bases not matched to a gene: 4. The V gene's germline CDR1 is SGHNT and CDR2 YYREEE (reference sequence). The CDR3 covers 16 residues. CDR3 DNA sequence: TGTGCCAGCAGCGCCGGACTAGCGGGAGGACAAGAGACCCAGTACTTC. As protein: CASSAGLAGGQETQYF.

J is TRBJ2-3 and V is TRBV5-4, with D perhaps TRBD1 (6 bases). Trimming shortened V by 4 bases and J by 4 bases, and 19 bases separated the two germline ends. The germline V gene has CDR1 SGHNT and CDR2 YYREEE (reference sequence). CDR3 length equals 16 residues. DNA for the CDR3: TGTGCCAGCAGCCTCCCAGGGGAAGCGCGATCAGATACGCAGTATTTT. Protein: CASSLPGEARSDTQYF.

J is TRBJ2-7 and V is TRBV28; 10 nucleotides align to TRBD1. The CDR3 covers 13 residues. The J segment lost 5 bases and the V segment lost 9 bases, leaving 7 bases of the junction unmatched. CDR1 is MDHEN and CDR2 is SYDVKM in the germline V gene. The CDR3 here is CASRTGGRHEQYF. In DNA, the CDR3 is TGTGCCAGTAGGACAGGGGGTAGGCACGAGCAGTACTTC.

The chain links TRBV5-1 to TRBJ1-1; perhaps TRBD1 as D (6 bases). Germline loops: CDR1 SGHRS, CDR2 YFSETQ. The length of the CDR3 is 13 residues. Trimming took 6 bases from V and 1 from J, leaving 10 bases between them. CDR3 region: CASKQGQNTEAFF. CDR3 coding DNA: TGCGCCAGCAAACAGGGTCAGAACACTGAAGCTTTCTTT.

The chain has TRBV7-2 and TRBJ2-7; weak D call: TRBD2 (5 bases). The germline gives CDR1 SGHTA, CDR2 FQGNSA. This CDR3 has 16 residues. V was pared by 2 bases and J by 4 bases, with 18 bases between. The CDR3 loop is CASSLIAPAREYEQYF. The CDR3, as DNA: TGTGCCAGCAGCTTAATAGCCCCCGCGAGGGAATACGAGCAGTACTTC.

With respect to this clone: Other DNA sequences in this sample translate to the same CDR3. The chain is built from TRBV20-1 and TRBJ2-5; no reliable D call. The V gene's germline CDR1 is DFQATT and CDR2 SNEGSKA (reference sequence). Trimming left V 5 bases short and J 5 bases short, with 6 bases between. This CDR3 is 10 amino acids long. The CDR3 loop reads CSASQETQYF. For the CDR3, the DNA is TGCAGTGCTTCCCAGGAGACCCAGTACTTC.

This sequence joins TRBV30 and TRBJ1-2; no definite D call. The CDR3 covers 14 residues. Trimming took off 5 bases at V and 8 bases at J, with 21 bases between the two ends. CDR1 and CDR2 from the germline V gene are GTSNPN and SVGIG (reference sequence). The CDR3: CAWVGGQEERGYTF. DNA of the CDR3: TGTGCCTGGGTTGGAGGGCAGGAGGAGAGGGGCTACACCTTC.

The chain couples TRBV5-1 to TRBJ2-5, with 14 bases aligning to TRBD2. The CDR3 spans 15 residues. Germline V gene sequence: CDR1 SGHRS, CDR2 YFSETQ. J was trimmed by 1 base and V by 5 bases; bases with no gene match: 1. The CDR3 DNA reads as TGCGCCAGCAGAGGACTAGCGGGAGGCCAAGAGACCCAGTACTTC. Its translation: CASRGLAGGQETQYF.

This clone has only a few counts. V is TRBV18 and J is TRBJ2-2, with 8 nucleotides matching TRBD2. V lost 3 bases and J lost 6; bases outside the gene matches: 9. CDR1 and CDR2 (germline): KGHSH, LQKENI. The CDR3 totals 16 residues. This CDR3 is CASSPSRGRLAGELFF. The CDR3 DNA reads as TGTGCCAGCTCACCGAGTCGCGGGAGGTTAGCCGGGGAGCTGTTTTTT.

This sequence joins TRBV11-2 and TRBJ2-1, with TRBD2 identical over 8 bases. The germline V gene has CDR1 SGHAT and CDR2 FQNNGV. This CDR3 comprises 14 residues. V lost 5 bases, J lost 4 bases, and 4 bases stayed unmatched. The CDR3 DNA is TGTGCCAGCAGCGCAGCGGGAGTTTACAATGAGCAGTTCTTC. Residues: CASSAAGVYNEQFF.

This clone turned up a few times. The chain couples TRBV7-2 to TRBJ2-5; D possibly corresponds to TRBD2 (5 bases). CDR1 and CDR2 from the germline V gene are SGHTA and FQGNSA. The CDR3 length is 13 residues. The V end lost 5 bases, the J end lost 9 bases, and 16 bases lay between the germline ends. CDR3 DNA: TGTGCCAGCAGCGTTCCGGGTGCCGGGGCCCAGTACTTC. Translated: CASSVPGAGAQYF. Full variable domain (rest looked up from reference TRBV7-2 and TRBJ2-5): GAGVSQSPSNKVTEKGKDVELRCDPISGHTALYWYRQSLGQGLEFLIYFQGNSAPDKSGLPSDRFSAERTGGSVSTLTIQRTQQEDSAVYLCASSVPGAGAQYFGPGTRLLVL.

This chain joins TRBV7-2 and TRBJ2-7; 7 positions match TRBD2. Germline V gene data show CDR1 as SGHTA and CDR2 as FQGNSA. The CDR3 extends over 14 amino acids. With 2 bases clipped from V and 3 bases from J, the junction kept 4 bases outside the gene matches. CDR3 loop: CASSLFQRGYEQYF. The CDR3 coding sequence is TGTGCCAGCAGCTTATTCCAGCGGGGCTACGAGCAGTACTTC.

The chain employs TRBV5-4 and TRBJ2-5; possibly TRBD2 for D (6 bases). Per the germline V gene, CDR1 is SGHNT and CDR2 is YYREEE (reference sequence). The V gene lost 4 bases and the J gene lost 11 bases, with 21 bases spanning the gap. This CDR3 is 14 amino acids long. In nucleotides, the CDR3 is TGTGCCAGCAGCGAAGCGGGTGGGACCAATGAGCAGTACTTC. Protein: CASSEAGGTNEQYF.

The rearrangement joins TRBV18 to TRBJ2-7; no firm D call. In germline, CDR1 is KGHSH, CDR2 LQKENI. With 0 bases removed from V and 5 bases from J, the gap between germline ends came to 8 bases. The CDR3 has 13 residues. The CDR3 region has the DNA TGTGCCAGCTCACCACCAGGAGTGCACGAGCAGTACTTC. Its translation is CASSPPGVHEQYF.

This chain uses TRBV6-1 with TRBJ1-5; TRBD1 might be the D (5 bases). The V and J ends lost 10 bases and 0 bases respectively, with 16 bases between them. Germline values: CDR1 MNHNS, CDR2 SASEGT. CDR3 length: 15 amino acids. The CDR3, as DNA: TGTGCCACCGAACCTGGGGGGAATAGCAATCAGCCCCAGCATTTT. Translation: CATEPGGNSNQPQHF.